These 4 T cell receptor beta chains were all obtained from the same sample, sequenced in a study of T cell responses to AZD1222 COVID-19 vaccine. Method: immunoSEQ multiplex PCR; TCRdb's copy keeps in-frame clones and lacks some. The sample shows some 130,000 clones, 93% of them seen only once. The material was peripheral blood, obtained on day 0 of AZD1222 vaccination. The receptors were gathered from an adult in good health.

The V and J genes are TRBV28 and TRBJ2-7; 7 nucleotides agree with TRBD1. Germline V gene data show CDR1 as MDHEN and CDR2 as SYDVKM. The CDR3 has 16 amino acids. V was clipped by 3 bases and J by 3 bases; unmatched bases: 11. As DNA, the CDR3 is TGTGCCAGCAGTTTTGAGTCACAGGGGAGCTTCTACGAGCAGTACTTC. It is translated as CASSFESQGSFYEQYF.

The chain recombines TRBV7-9 with TRBJ2-7; D may match TRBD1 or TRBD2 (5 bases each). Trimming stripped 2 bases from V and 3 bases from J, with 20 bases between. CDR3 length equals 17 residues. The germline CDR1 and CDR2 sequences are SEHNR and FQNEAQ (reference sequence). CDR3 DNA sequence: TGTGCCAGCAGCTTAAACCCCGGGACCGAGATTAACTACGAGCAGTACTTC. Translated, it gives CASSLNPGTEINYEQYF.

The chain joins TRBV4-2 to TRBJ2-5, with 10 bases that match TRBD2. CDR1 and CDR2 (germline): LGHNA, YNFKEQ. The V gene end was trimmed by 1 base and the J gene end by 10 bases; junction bases not matched to a gene: 12. The CDR3 has 16 residues. In DNA, the CDR3 is TGTGCCAGCAGCCAAGGGTCGGGACTAGCGAATGGGGACCAGTACTTC. Translating gives CASSQGSGLANGDQYF.

This chain links TRBV9 with TRBJ1-6; D not certain. Germline-derived CDR1 and CDR2 are SGDLS and YYNGEE. Trimming removed 0 bases from V and 8 bases from J, with 15 bases in between. The CDR3 length is 16 residues. The CDR3 reads CASSVAEDFTYSPLHF. The CDR3 nucleotides read TGTGCCAGCAGCGTAGCCGAGGATTTTACGTATTCACCCCTCCACTTT. The full variable domain, completed using reference TRBV9 and TRBJ1-6, is DSGVTQTPKHLITATGQRVTLRCSPRSGDLSVYWYQQSLDQGLQFLIQYYNGEERAKGNILERFSAQQFPDLHSELNLSSLELGDSALYFCASSVAEDFTYSPLHFGNGTRLTVT.